Each of the 5 T cell receptor beta chains below was sequenced from the same sample in a study of T cells in Graves' hyperthyroidism and ophthalmopathy. Amplification of TCR beta CDR3 regions was performed using RNA transcripts as template. During a first-round RT-PCR of the TCR CDR3, the HTBI primer set was used. TCRdb fed the multiplex PCR reads into MiXCR, producing one record per CDR3 protein. The profile covers about 640,000 distinct CDR3 sequences, with more than 20% appearing a single time and more than 30% taken by the ten largest. Sequenced sample: blood. These receptors all stem from a man younger than 45 with Graves' ophthalmopathy.

The chain has TRBV14 and TRBJ1-2, with 7 bases fitting TRBD1. The V and J ends lost 5 bases and 0 bases, in that order; junction bases with no gene match: 0. This CDR3 is 13 amino acids long. The germline V gene has CDR1 SGHDN and CDR2 FVKESK. The CDR3 protein is CASSDRANYGYTF. The DNA for the CDR3 is TGTGCCAGCAGCGACAGGGCTAACTATGGCTACACCTTC.

The CDR3 loop is CASSLKSPAVQETQYF. The CDR3 DNA reads as TGCGCCAGCAGCTTGAAGAGCCCGGCTGTCCAAGAGACCCAGTACTTC. V gene TRBV5-1 combines with J gene TRBJ2-5; no clear D gene. The CDR3 length is 16 residues. Trimming cost V 1 base and J 1 base, with 14 bases left between them. CDR1 SGHRS and CDR2 YFSETQ come from the germline V gene. The whole variable domain, filled in from reference TRBV5-1 and TRBJ2-5, reads KAGVTQTPRYLIKTRGQQVTLSCSPISGHRSVSWYQQTPGQGLQFLFEYFSETQRNKGNFPGRFSGRQFSNSRSEMNVSTLELGDSALYLCASSLKSPAVQETQYFGPGTRLLVL.

CDR3 coding DNA: TGCAGTGCTAGAGATAAGGGGAGCCCTCCGAGGAATGAGCAGTTCTTC. This encodes CSARDKGSPPRNEQFF. This sequence joins TRBV20-1 and TRBJ2-1; possibly TRBD1 or TRBD2 for D (5 bases each). V shed 0 bases and J shed 7 bases, with 19 bases lying between them. Germline V gene lookup returns CDR1 DFQATT and CDR2 SNEGSKA (reference sequence). The CDR3 covers 16 residues.

This clonotype occurred many times. V usage is TRBV20-1 and J usage is TRBJ1-5; D ambiguous. The germline V gene encodes CDR1 DFQATT and CDR2 SNEGSKA (reference sequence). The CDR3 spans 16 residues. Trimming pared 0 bases from V and 0 bases from J, leaving 12 bases between. CDR3 sequence (DNA): TGCAGTGCTAGAGATGAGGGCGATTATAGCAATCAGCCCCAGCATTTT. Its translation: CSARDEGDYSNQPQHF.

This clonotype was observed many times. The chain carries TRBV5-1 and TRBJ1-2; D is possibly TRBD1 (5 bases). CDR3 length: 13 amino acids. CDR1 SGHRS and CDR2 YFSETQ come from the germline V gene. The V end lost 6 bases, the J end lost 6 bases, and 15 bases lay between the germline ends. CDR3 loop: CASKLGRDHGYTF. The CDR3 DNA reads as TGCGCCAGCAAGCTAGGCCGGGACCATGGCTACACCTTC.